The 22 T cell receptor beta chains below come from one sample, sequenced in a study of blood T cell repertoires in COVID-19. Some clones are missing from TCRdb's copy, which holds only in-frame ones; the method was immunoSEQ multiplex PCR. This repertoire shows more than 150,000 clones, 78% found once; its top ten account for about 14%. Material: peripheral blood. These receptors were collected from a woman older than 75 with acute or convalescent COVID-19.

The chain links TRBV11-2 to TRBJ2-1, with TRBD2 matching over 12 bases. Germline CDR1 is SGHAT and CDR2 is FQNNGV. The J segment lost 6 bases and the V segment lost 5 bases, leaving 5 bases of the junction unmatched. CDR3 size: 15 residues. Here the CDR3 reads CASSHLAGGPNEQFF. The CDR3 coding sequence is TGTGCCAGCAGCCACCTAGCGGGAGGGCCCAATGAGCAGTTCTTC.

CDR3 in DNA: TGCGCCAGCAGCCAGGGGGACAATTATAATTCACCCCTCCACTTT. It codes for CASSQGDNYNSPLHF. The chain couples TRBV4-1 to TRBJ1-6, with D maybe TRBD1 (6 bases). The V end was cut by 3 bases, the J end by 4 bases, with 10 bases between. Per the germline V gene, CDR1 is MGHRA and CDR2 is YSYEKL. This CDR3 comprises 15 residues.

The chain links TRBV7-9 to TRBJ2-7; 8 bases line up with TRBD1. The CDR3 is 14 amino acids. Trimming removed 5 bases from V and 6 bases from J; junction bases left unmatched: 9. Germline V gene sequence: CDR1 SEHNR, CDR2 FQNEAQ (reference sequence). The CDR3 nucleotides are TGTGCCAGCAGCCCCTGGACAGGGCTTACCGAGCAGTACTTC. This codes for CASSPWTGLTEQYF.

The chain combines TRBV5-6 with TRBJ2-4, with TRBD1 as a possible D gene (5 bases). V was shortened by 4 bases and J by 3 bases, with 11 bases between the two germline ends. The V gene's germline CDR1 is SGHDT and CDR2 YYEEEE. There are 14 residues in the CDR3. The CDR3 reads CASSPRQGKNIQYF. CDR3 bases: TGTGCCAGCAGCCCCCGGCAGGGCAAAAACATTCAGTACTTC.

This chain uses TRBV20-1 with TRBJ1-1; D call uncertain. V lost 3 bases, J lost 7 bases, and 6 bases lay in between. The germline V gene encodes CDR1 DFQATT and CDR2 SNEGSKA (reference sequence). CDR3 size: 10 residues. For the CDR3, the DNA is TGCAGTGCTAGTTACGGTGAAGCTTTCTTT. It is translated as CSASYGEAFF.

The chain is built from TRBV27 and TRBJ2-7; D is possibly TRBD2 (6 bases). CDR3 length: 14 amino acids. Trimming took 7 bases from V and 0 from J, leaving 13 bases between them. Per germline, CDR1 MNHEY and CDR2 SMNVEV (reference sequence). The CDR3 reads CASNRDGSSYEQYF. The CDR3 DNA is TGTGCCAGCAACCGGGACGGGAGCTCCTACGAGCAGTACTTC.

The genes are TRBV6-5 and TRBJ1-2, with 7 bases matching TRBD1. There are 15 residues in the CDR3. Germline V gene sequence: CDR1 MNHEY, CDR2 SVGAGI. J lost 0 bases, V lost 5 bases, and 6 bases had no gene match. The CDR3 coding sequence is TGTGCCAGCAGTCTGAAGGGGGCTCCTAACTATGGCTACACCTTC. Residues: CASSLKGAPNYGYTF.

The genes are TRBV5-1 and TRBJ2-1; D call uncertain. Per the germline V gene, CDR1 is SGHRS and CDR2 is YFSETQ. The CDR3 contains 14 residues. The germline V and J ends were trimmed by 3 bases and 8 bases, with 15 bases remaining between them. The CDR3 nucleotides read TGCGCCAGCAGCTCTTTTGAGATCAACGATGAGCAGTTCTTC. This encodes CASSSFEINDEQFF.

This clone was observed a few times. V usage is TRBV5-1 and J usage is TRBJ1-3; 8 positions match TRBD1. With 3 bases clipped from V and 0 bases from J, the junction kept 8 bases outside the gene matches. Germline V gene lookup returns CDR1 SGHRS and CDR2 YFSETQ. CDR3 length equals 17 residues. CDR3 sequence reads: CASSYGQGGSSGNTIYF. The CDR3 DNA reads as TGCGCCAGCAGCTATGGACAGGGAGGAAGCTCTGGAAACACCATATATTTT.

The chain has TRBV2 and TRBJ1-5; 7 bases align to TRBD1. The CDR3 has 15 residues. CDR1 is SNHLY and CDR2 is FYNNEI in the germline V gene. The trim removed 7 bases at V and 2 bases at J, leaving 8 bases unmatched. The CDR3 DNA is TGTGCCAGCAAATCGGGACAGAGGGGCAATCAGCCCCAGCATTTT. It translates to CASKSGQRGNQPQHF.

The J gene is TRBJ2-5, the V gene TRBV29-1; no clear D gene. V lost 0 bases, J lost 7 bases, and 9 bases lay in between. Germline lookup yields CDR1 SQVTM and CDR2 ANQGSEA. The CDR3 spans 12 residues. CDR3: CSVEEALPTQYF. The CDR3 nucleotides read TGCAGCGTTGAAGAAGCGCTTCCGACCCAGTACTTC.

CDR3 sequence: CASSLASQGYEQYF. In DNA form, the CDR3 reads TGTGCCAGCAGCTTAGCATCACAGGGTTACGAGCAGTACTTC. The rearrangement uses TRBV11-3 and TRBJ2-7, with a possible D match to TRBD1 (6 bases). The CDR3 has 14 amino acids. V gave up 1 base and J gave up 4 bases, with 11 bases separating them. Germline CDR1 reads SGHNT; CDR2 reads YENEEA.

This sequence joins TRBV4-1 and TRBJ2-1; a possible D gene is TRBD2 (5 bases). The V and J ends lost 3 bases and 7 bases respectively, with 10 bases between them. CDR1 and CDR2 (germline): MGHRA, YSYEKL. The CDR3 covers 13 residues. The CDR3 DNA sequence: TGCGCCAGCAGCCATTTAAGCGGAAATGAGCAGTTCTTC. This encodes CASSHLSGNEQFF.

The genes are TRBV18 and TRBJ1-2; a possible D gene is TRBD1 (5 bases). There are 15 residues in the CDR3. CDR1 is KGHSH and CDR2 is LQKENI in the germline V gene. Trimming removed 2 bases from V and 7 bases from J, with 17 bases in between. The CDR3 region is CASSPNIAAGLGYTF. The DNA for the CDR3 is TGTGCCAGCTCACCAAATATCGCGGCAGGGCTTGGCTACACCTTC.

In its sample, this clone was seen a few times. In DNA form, the CDR3 reads TGTGCCAGCAGTTTGAACAGGGCACATGAGCAGTTCTTC. Residues: CASSLNRAHEQFF. This sequence joins TRBV12-3 or TRBV12-4 and TRBJ2-1, with D possibly TRBD1 on 6 matching bases. This CDR3 spans 13 amino acids. Trimming took 3 bases from V and 8 from J, leaving 11 bases between them.

V is TRBV5-1 and J is TRBJ2-7, with TRBD1 matching over 7 bases. This CDR3 has 14 amino acids. Unmatched junction bases numbered 4, after V lost 4 bases and J lost 0 bases. Germline assignment: CDR1 SGHRS and CDR2 YFSETQ. CDR3 nucleotides: TGCGCCAGCAGCAAGTCAGGGGGCTCCTACGAGCAGTACTTC. Its protein product is CASSKSGGSYEQYF.

The chain is built from TRBV6-2 or TRBV6-3 and TRBJ2-7; D remains ambiguous. Germline V gene sequence: CDR1 MNHEY, CDR2 SVGEGT. Trimming pared 4 bases from V and 1 base from J, leaving 14 bases between. The CDR3 length is 15 residues. CDR3 sequence reads: CASSWSRSPSYEQYF. The CDR3 bases are TGTGCCAGCAGTTGGTCCCGGTCCCCATCCTACGAGCAGTACTTC.

This chain connects TRBV5-1 to TRBJ2-1; 12 bases fit TRBD1. CDR3 length: 15 amino acids. V shed 6 bases and J 5 bases; nucleotides not matched to a gene: 6. Germline lookup yields CDR1 SGHRS and CDR2 YFSETQ. CDR3 region: CASKGDRGLDNEQFF. CDR3 in DNA: TGCGCCAGCAAGGGGGACAGGGGGCTTGACAATGAGCAGTTCTTC. Together with reference TRBV5-1 and TRBJ2-1, the CDR3 gives the full variable domain: KAGVTQTPRYLIKTRGQQVTLSCSPISGHRSVSWYQQTPGQGLQFLFEYFSETQRNKGNFPGRFSGRQFSNSRSEMNVSTLELGDSALYLCASKGDRGLDNEQFFGPGTRLTVL.

The rearrangement links TRBV30 to TRBJ1-5, with D perhaps TRBD1 (5 bases). The CDR3 is 14 amino acids. V lost 5 bases, J lost 0 bases, and 11 bases lay in between. The germline V gene encodes CDR1 GTSNPN and CDR2 SVGIG (reference sequence). The CDR3 DNA sequence: TGTGCCTGGTCGACAGCCTATAGCAATCAGCCCCAGCATTTT. Translating it yields CAWSTAYSNQPQHF.

This clone was observed a few times. The genes are TRBV7-9 and TRBJ1-2; 7 positions match TRBD1. This CDR3 comprises 13 residues. Germline trimming cut 5 bases from V and 4 bases from J; bases unmatched to any gene: 4. Germline assignment: CDR1 SEHNR and CDR2 FQNEAQ (reference sequence). The CDR3: CASSAQGFYGYTF. CDR3 nucleotides: TGTGCCAGCAGCGCACAGGGGTTCTATGGCTACACCTTC.

The chain couples TRBV9 to TRBJ2-2; the D gene is possibly TRBD1 (5 bases). The CDR3 spans 15 residues. The V gene lost 0 bases and the J gene lost 5 bases, with 11 bases spanning the gap. The V gene's germline CDR1 is SGDLS and CDR2 YYNGEE. Here the CDR3 reads CASSVESGKTGELFF. The CDR3 DNA reads TGTGCCAGCAGCGTAGAGTCAGGGAAAACCGGGGAGCTGTTTTTT.

The V call is TRBV18, the J call TRBJ1-2, with a weak D call TRBD1 (5 bases). Germline-derived CDR1 and CDR2 are KGHSH and LQKENI. The CDR3 contains 14 residues. Trimming stripped 3 bases from V and 1 base from J, with 9 bases between. CDR3 nucleotide sequence: TGTGCCAGCTCACCCTCGACAGTTAACTATGGCTACACCTTC. Its translation is CASSPSTVNYGYTF.